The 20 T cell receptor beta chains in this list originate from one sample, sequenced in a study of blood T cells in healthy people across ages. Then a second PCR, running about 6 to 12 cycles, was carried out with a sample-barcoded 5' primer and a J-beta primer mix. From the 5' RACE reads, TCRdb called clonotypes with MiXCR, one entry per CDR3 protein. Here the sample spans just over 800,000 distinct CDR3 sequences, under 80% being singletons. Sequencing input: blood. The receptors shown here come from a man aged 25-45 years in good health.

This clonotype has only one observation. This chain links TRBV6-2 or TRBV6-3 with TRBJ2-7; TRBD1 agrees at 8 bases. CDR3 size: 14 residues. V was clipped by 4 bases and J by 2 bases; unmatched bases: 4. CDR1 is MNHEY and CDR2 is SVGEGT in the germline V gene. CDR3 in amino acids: CASSWTGKTYEQYF. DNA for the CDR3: TGTGCCAGCAGTTGGACAGGGAAGACCTACGAGCAGTACTTC.

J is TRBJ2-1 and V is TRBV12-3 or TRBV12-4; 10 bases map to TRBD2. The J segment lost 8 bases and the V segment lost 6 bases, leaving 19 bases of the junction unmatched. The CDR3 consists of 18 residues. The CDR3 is CASSQRLVAGGGSHEQFF. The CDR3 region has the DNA TGTGCCAGCAGCCAACGGTTGGTAGCGGGGGGCGGTAGCCATGAGCAGTTCTTC.

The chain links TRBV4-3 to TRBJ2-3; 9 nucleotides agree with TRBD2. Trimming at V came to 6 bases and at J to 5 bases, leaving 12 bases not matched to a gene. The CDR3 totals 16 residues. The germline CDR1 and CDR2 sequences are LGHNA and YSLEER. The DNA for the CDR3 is TGCGCCAGCAGTCTAGCGGGGACCCCACTACTAGATACGCAGTATTTT. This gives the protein CASSLAGTPLLDTQYF.

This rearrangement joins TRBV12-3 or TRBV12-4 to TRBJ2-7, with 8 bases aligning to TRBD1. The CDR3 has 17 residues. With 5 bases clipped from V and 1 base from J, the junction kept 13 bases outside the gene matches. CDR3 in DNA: TGTGCCAGCAGTCCGGGGGAGTCGAGACAGGGGTCCTACGAGCAGTACTTC. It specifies CASSPGESRQGSYEQYF.

In DNA, the CDR3 is TGCAGTGCTAGAGAGGGGACAGTTTTCCTCCCCGAGCAGTACTTC. The encoded protein is CSAREGTVFLPEQYF. The J gene is TRBJ2-5, the V gene TRBV20-1, with TRBD1 matching over 7 bases. The DNA end is a closer match to TRBJ2-7, so the J assignment may be wrong. CDR3 size: 15 residues. The germline V gene encodes CDR1 DFQATT and CDR2 SNEGSKA (reference sequence).

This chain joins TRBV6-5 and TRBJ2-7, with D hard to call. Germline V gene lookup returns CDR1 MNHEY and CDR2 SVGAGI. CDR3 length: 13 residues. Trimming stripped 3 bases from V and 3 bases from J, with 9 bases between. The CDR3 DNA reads TGTGCCAGCAGTTATGGCAGGTTCTACGAGCAGTACTTC. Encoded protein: CASSYGRFYEQYF.

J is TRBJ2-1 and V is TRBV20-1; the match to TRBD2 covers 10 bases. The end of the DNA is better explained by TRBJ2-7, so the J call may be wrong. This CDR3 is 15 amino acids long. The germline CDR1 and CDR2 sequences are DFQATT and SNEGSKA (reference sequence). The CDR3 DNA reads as TGCAGTGCTAGAGGTAGCGGGGGGCCCGCCTACGAGCAGTACTTC. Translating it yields CSARGSGGPAYEQYF.

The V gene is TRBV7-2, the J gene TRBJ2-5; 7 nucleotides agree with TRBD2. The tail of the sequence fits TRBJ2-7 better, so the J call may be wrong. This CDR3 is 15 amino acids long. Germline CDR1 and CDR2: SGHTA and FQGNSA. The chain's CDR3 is CASSRTPGDYYEQYF. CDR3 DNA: TGTGCCAGCAGCCGGACACCGGGGGACTATTACGAGCAGTACTTC.

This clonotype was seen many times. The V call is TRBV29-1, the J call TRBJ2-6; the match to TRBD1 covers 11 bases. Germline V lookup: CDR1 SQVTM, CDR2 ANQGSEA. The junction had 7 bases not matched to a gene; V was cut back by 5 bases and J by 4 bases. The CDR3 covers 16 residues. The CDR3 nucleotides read TGCAGCGTTCCAGGACAGGGGGCGCTGGGGGCCAACGTCCTGACTTTC. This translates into CSVPGQGALGANVLTF.

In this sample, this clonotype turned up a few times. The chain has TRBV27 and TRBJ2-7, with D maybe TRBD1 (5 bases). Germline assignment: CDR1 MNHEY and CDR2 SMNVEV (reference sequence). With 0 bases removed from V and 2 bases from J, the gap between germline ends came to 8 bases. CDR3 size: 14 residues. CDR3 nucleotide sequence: TGTGCCAGCAGTTTATCAGGGGTAGCCTACGAGCAGTACTTC. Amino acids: CASSLSGVAYEQYF.

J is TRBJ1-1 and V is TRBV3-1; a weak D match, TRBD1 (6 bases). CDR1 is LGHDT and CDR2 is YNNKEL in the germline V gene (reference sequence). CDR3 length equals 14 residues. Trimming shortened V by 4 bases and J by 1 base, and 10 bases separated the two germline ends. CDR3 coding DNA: TGTGCCAGCAGCCCGGACAGACCGAACACTGAAGCTTTCTTT. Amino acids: CASSPDRPNTEAFF.

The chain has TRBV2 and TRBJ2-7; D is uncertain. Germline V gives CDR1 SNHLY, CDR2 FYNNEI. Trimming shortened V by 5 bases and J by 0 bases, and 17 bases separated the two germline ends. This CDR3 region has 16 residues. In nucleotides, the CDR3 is TGTGCCAGCAGTCCGAACGGGCGTAGGAGCTCCTACGAGCAGTACTTC. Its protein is CASSPNGRRSSYEQYF.

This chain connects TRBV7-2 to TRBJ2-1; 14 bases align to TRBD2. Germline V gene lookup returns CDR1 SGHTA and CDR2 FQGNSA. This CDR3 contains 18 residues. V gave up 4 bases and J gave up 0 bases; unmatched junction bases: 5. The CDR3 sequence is CASSWGLAGESSYNEQFF. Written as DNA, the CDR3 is TGTGCCAGCAGCTGGGGACTAGCGGGGGAGAGCTCCTACAATGAGCAGTTCTTC.

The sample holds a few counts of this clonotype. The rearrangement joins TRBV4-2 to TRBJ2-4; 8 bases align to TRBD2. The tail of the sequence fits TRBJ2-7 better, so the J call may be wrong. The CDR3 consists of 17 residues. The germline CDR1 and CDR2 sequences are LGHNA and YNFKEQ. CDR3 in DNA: TGTGCCAGCAGCCACCTTGACCTTAGCGGGGACCCCTACGAGCAGTACTTC. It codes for CASSHLDLSGDPYEQYF.

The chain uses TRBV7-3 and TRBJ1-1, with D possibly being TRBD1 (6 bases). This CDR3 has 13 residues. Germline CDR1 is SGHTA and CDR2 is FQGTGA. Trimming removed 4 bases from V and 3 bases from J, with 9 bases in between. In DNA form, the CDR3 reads TGTGCCAGCAGCTGGTCAGGGGACACTGAAGCTTTCTTT. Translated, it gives CASSWSGDTEAFF.

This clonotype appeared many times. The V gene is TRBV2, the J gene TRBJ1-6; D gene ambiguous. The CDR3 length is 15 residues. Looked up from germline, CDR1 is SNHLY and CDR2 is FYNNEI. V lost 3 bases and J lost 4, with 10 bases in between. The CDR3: CASSDFGFYNSPLHF. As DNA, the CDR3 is TGTGCCAGCAGTGATTTCGGGTTTTATAATTCACCCCTCCACTTT.

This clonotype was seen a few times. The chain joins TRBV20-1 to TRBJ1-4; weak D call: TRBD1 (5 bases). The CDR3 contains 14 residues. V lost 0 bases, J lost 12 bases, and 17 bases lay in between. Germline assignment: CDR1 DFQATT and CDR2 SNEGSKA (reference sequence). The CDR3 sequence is CSARDRGMHGELFF. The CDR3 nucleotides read TGCAGTGCTAGAGATCGGGGCATGCACGGGGAACTGTTTTTT.

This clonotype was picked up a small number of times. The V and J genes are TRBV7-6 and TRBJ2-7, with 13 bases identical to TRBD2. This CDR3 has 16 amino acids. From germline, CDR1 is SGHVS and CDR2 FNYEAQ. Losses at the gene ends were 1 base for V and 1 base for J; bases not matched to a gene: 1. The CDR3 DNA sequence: TGTGCCAGCAGCTTAGGGACTAGCGGGGGATCCTACGAGCAGTACTTC. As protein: CASSLGTSGGSYEQYF.

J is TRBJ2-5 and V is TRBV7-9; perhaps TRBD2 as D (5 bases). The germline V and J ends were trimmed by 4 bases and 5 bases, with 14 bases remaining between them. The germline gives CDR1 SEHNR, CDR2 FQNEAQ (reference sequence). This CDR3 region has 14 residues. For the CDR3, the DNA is TGTGCCAGCAGCTCATCGGGGTATGGGGAGACCCAGTACTTC. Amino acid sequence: CASSSSGYGETQYF.

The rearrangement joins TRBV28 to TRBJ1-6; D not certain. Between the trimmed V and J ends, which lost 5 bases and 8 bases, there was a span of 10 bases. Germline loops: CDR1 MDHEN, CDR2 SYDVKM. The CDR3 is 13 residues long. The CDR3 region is CASSVNQDSPLHF. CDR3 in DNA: TGTGCCAGCAGTGTGAATCAGGATTCACCCCTCCACTTT.